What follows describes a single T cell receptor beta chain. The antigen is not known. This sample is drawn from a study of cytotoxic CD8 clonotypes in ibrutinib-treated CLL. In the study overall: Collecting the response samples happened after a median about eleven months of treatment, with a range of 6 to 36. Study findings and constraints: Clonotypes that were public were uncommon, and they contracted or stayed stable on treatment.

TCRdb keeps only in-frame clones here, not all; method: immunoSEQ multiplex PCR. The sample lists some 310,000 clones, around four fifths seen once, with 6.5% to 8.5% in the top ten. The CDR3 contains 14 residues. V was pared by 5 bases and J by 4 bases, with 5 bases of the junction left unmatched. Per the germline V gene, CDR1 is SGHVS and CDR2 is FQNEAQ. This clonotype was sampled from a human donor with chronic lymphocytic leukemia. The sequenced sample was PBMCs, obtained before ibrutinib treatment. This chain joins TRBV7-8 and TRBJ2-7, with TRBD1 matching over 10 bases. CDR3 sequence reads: CASSGSGQGYEQYF. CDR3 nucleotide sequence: TGTGCCAGCAGCGGATCGGGACAGGGGTACGAGCAGTACTTC.